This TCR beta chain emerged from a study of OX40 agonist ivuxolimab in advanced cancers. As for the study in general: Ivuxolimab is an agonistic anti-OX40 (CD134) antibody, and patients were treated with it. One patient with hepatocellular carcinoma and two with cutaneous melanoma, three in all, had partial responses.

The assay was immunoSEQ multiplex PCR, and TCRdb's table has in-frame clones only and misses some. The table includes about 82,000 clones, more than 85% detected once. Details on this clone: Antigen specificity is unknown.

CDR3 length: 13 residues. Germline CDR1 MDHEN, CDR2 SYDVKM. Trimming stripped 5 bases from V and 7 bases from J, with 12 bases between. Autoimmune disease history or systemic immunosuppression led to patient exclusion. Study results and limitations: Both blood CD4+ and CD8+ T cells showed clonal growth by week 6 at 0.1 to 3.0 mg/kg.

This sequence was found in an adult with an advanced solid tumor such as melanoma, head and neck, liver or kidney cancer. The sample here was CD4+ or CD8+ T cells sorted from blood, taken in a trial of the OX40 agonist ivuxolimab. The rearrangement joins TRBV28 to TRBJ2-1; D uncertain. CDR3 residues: CASSARPGNEQFF. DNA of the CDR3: TGTGCCAGCAGTGCAAGGCCTGGGAATGAGCAGTTCTTC.